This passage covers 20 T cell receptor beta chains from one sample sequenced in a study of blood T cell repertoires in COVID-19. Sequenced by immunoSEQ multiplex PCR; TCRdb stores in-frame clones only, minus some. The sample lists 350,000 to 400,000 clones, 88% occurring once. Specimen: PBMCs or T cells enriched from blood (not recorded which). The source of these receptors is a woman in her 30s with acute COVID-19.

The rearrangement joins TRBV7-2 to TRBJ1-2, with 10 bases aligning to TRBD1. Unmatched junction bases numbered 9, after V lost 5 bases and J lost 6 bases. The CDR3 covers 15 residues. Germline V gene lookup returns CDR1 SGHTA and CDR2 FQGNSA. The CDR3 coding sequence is TGTGCCAGCAGCCGGTTGACAGGGGGCGCGGATGGCTACACCTTC. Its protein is CASSRLTGGADGYTF.

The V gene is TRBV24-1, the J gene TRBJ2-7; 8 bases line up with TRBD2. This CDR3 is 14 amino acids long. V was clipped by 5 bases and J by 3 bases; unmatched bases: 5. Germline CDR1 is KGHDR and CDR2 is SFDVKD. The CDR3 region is CATSASGGNYEQYF. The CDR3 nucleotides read TGTGCCACCAGTGCCTCGGGGGGGAACTACGAGCAGTACTTC.

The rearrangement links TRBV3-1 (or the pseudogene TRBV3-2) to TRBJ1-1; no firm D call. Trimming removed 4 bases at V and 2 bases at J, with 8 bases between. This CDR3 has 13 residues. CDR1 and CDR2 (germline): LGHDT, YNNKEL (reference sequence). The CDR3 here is CASSRGVNTEAFF. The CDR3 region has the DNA TGTGCCAGCAGCCGCGGGGTCAACACTGAAGCTTTCTTT.

This CDR3 reads CASSTGTSGGYDTGELFF. CDR3 sequence (DNA): TGCGCCAGCAGTACCGGGACTAGCGGGGGGTACGACACCGGGGAGCTGTTTTTT. This chain links TRBV5-1 with TRBJ2-2, with TRBD2 matching over 15 bases. Germline assignment: CDR1 SGHRS and CDR2 YFSETQ. Trimming cost V 5 bases and J 3 bases; bases outside gene matches: 8. CDR3 size: 18 residues. The variable domain in full, completed from reference TRBV5-1 and TRBJ2-2, reads KAGVTQTPRYLIKTRGQQVTLSCSPISGHRSVSWYQQTPGQGLQFLFEYFSETQRNKGNFPGRFSGRQFSNSRSEMNVSTLELGDSALYLCASSTGTSGGYDTGELFFGEGSRLTVL.

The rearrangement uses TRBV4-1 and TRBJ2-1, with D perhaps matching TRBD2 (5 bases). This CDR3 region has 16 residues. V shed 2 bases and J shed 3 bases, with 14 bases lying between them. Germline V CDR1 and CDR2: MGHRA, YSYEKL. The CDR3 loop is CASSQSSSGLYNEQFF. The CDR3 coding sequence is TGCGCCAGCAGCCAATCATCGAGCGGCCTCTACAATGAGCAGTTCTTC.

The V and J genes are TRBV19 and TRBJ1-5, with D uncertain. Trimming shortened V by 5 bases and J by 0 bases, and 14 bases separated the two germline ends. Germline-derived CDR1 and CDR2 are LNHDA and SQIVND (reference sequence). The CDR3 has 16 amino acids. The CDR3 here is CASSSESTGSNQPQHF. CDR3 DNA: TGTGCCAGTAGTTCCGAGTCGACGGGTAGCAATCAGCCCCAGCATTTT.

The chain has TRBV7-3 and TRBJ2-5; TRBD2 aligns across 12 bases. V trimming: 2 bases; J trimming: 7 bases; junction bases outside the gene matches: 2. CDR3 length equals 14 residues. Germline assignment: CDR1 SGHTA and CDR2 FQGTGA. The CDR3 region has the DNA TGTGCCAGCAGCTTAGGGACTAGCGGGTCGACCCAGTACTTC. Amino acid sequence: CASSLGTSGSTQYF. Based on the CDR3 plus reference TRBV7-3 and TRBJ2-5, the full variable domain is GAGVSQTPSNKVTEKGKYVELRCDPISGHTALYWYRQSLGQGPEFLIYFQGTGAADDSGLPNDRFFAVRPEGSVSTLKIQRTERGDSAVYLCASSLGTSGSTQYFGPGTRLLVL.

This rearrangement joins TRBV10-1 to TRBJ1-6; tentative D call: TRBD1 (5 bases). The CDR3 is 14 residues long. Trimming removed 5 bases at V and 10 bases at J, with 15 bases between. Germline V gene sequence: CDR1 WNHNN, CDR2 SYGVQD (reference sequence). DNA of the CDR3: TGCGCCAGCAGTTCGCAAGGGGCTGGATCACCCCTCCACTTT. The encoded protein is CASSSQGAGSPLHF.

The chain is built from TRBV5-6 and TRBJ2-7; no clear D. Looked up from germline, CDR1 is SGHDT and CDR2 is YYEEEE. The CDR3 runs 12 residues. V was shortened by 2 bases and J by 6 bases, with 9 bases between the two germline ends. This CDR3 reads CASSLSLFEQYF. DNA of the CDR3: TGTGCCAGCAGCTTATCTTTATTCGAGCAGTACTTC.

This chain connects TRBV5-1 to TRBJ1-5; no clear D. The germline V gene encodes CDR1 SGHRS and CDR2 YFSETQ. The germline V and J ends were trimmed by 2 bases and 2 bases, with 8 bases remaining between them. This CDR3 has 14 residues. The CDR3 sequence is CASSFLSGNQPQHF. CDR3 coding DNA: TGCGCCAGCAGCTTTCTGTCGGGCAATCAGCCCCAGCATTTT.

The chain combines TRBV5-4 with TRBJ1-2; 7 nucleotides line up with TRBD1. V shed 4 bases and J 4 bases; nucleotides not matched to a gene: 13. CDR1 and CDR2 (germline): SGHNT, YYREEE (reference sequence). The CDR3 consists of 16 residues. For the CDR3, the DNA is TGTGCCAGCAGCCCCTCTCCCCGTACAGGGGCCTATGGCTACACCTTC. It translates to CASSPSPRTGAYGYTF.

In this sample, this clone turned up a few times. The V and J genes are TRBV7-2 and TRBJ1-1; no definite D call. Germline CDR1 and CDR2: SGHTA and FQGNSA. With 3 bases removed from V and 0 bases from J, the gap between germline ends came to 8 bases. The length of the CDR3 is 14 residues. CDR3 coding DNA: TGTGCCAGCAGCTTCACAGCTCTGAACACTGAAGCTTTCTTT. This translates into CASSFTALNTEAFF.

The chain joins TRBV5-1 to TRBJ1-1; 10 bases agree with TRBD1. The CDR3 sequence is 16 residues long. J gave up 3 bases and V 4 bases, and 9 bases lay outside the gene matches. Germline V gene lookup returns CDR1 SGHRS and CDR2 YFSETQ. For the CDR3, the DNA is TGCGCCAGCAGCCCCCGGGACAGGGGACTCTACACTGAAGCTTTCTTT. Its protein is CASSPRDRGLYTEAFF. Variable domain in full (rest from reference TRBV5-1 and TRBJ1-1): KAGVTQTPRYLIKTRGQQVTLSCSPISGHRSVSWYQQTPGQGLQFLFEYFSETQRNKGNFPGRFSGRQFSNSRSEMNVSTLELGDSALYLCASSPRDRGLYTEAFFGQGTRLTVV.

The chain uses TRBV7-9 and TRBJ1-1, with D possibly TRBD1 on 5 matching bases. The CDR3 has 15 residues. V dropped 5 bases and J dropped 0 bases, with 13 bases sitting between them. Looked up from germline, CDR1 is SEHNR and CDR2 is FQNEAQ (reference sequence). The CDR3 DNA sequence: TGTGCCAGCAGCACAGGCATTAGGATGAACACTGAAGCTTTCTTT. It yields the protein CASSTGIRMNTEAFF.

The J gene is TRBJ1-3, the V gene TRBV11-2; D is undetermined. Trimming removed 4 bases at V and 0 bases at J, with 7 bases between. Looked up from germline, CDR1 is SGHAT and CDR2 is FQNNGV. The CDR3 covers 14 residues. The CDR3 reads CASSSPGSGNTIYF. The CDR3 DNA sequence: TGTGCCAGCAGCTCTCCCGGCTCTGGAAACACCATATATTTT.

The CDR3 DNA is TGTGCCAGCAGCGGACGACAGGGGTTCCCTGGAAACACCATATATTTT. Its translation: CASSGRQGFPGNTIYF. The chain links TRBV9 to TRBJ1-3, with 8 bases lining up with TRBD1. CDR1 is SGDLS and CDR2 is YYNGEE in the germline V gene. The CDR3 length is 16 residues. The trim removed 3 bases at V and 2 bases at J, leaving 7 bases unmatched.

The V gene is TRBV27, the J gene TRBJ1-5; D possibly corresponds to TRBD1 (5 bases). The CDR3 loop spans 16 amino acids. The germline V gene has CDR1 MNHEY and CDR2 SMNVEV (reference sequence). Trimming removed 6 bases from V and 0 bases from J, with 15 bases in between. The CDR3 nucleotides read TGTGCCAGCAGGCCGAAGGGGAGGGATAGCAATCAGCCCCAGCATTTT. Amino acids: CASRPKGRDSNQPQHF.

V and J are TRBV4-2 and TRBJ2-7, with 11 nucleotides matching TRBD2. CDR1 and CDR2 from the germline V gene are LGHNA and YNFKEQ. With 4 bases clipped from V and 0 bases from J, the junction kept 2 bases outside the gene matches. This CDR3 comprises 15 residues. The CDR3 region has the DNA TGTGCCAGCAGCCTACTAGCGGGGGACTCCTACGAGCAGTACTTC. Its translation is CASSLLAGDSYEQYF.

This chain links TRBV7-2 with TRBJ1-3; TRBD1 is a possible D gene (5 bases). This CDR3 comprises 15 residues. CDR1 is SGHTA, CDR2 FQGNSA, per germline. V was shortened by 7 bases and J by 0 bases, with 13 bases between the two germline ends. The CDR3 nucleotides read TGTGCCAGCACCGCACAGGACCTCTCTGGAAACACCATATATTTT. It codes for CASTAQDLSGNTIYF.

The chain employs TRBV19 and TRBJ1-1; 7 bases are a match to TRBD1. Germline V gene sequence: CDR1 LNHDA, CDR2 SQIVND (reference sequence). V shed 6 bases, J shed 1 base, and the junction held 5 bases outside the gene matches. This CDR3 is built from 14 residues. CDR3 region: CASRLYRGNTEAFF. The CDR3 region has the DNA TGTGCCAGTAGATTATACAGGGGGAACACTGAAGCTTTCTTT.